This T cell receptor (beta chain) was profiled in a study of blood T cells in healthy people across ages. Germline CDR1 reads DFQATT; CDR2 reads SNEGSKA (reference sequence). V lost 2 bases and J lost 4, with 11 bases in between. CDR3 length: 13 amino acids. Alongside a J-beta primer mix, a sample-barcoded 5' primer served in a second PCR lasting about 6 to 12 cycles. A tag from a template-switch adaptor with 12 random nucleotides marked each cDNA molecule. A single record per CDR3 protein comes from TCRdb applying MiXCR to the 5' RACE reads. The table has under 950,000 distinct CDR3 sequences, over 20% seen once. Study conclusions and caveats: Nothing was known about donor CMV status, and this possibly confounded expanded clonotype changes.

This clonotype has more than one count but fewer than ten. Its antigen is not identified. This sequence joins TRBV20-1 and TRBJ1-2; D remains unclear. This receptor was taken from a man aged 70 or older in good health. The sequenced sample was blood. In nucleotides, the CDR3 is TGCAGTGCTAGATCCGACAAGTCCTATGGCTACACCTTC. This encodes CSARSDKSYGYTF.